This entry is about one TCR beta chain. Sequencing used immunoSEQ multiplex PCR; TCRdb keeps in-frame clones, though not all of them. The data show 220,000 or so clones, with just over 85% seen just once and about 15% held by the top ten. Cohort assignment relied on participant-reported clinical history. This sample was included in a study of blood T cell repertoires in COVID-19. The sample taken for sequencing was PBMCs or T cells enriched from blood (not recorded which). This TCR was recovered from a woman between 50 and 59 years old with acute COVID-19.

The CDR3 coding sequence is TGTGCCAGCAGCTTGTCCCTAGCGGGTAGCTCCTACAATGAGCAGTTCTTC. This gives the protein CASSLSLAGSSYNEQFF. The chain carries TRBV5-6 and TRBJ2-1; 8 nucleotides line up with TRBD2. Germline CDR1 is SGHDT and CDR2 is YYEEEE. This CDR3 has 17 amino acids. The junction had 6 bases not matched to a gene; V was cut back by 1 base and J by 0 bases.